This T cell receptor (beta chain) is from a study of blood T cell repertoires in COVID-19. The CDR3 loop spans 11 amino acids. CDR1 SGHDT and CDR2 YYEEEE come from the germline V gene. V lost 4 bases, J lost 3 bases, and 4 bases lay in between. Using immunoSEQ multiplex PCR, the repertoire was profiled, and TCRdb retains in-frame clones only, with some absent. The table shows approximately 440,000 clones, with roughly 91% occurring only once. V usage is TRBV5-6 and J usage is TRBJ1-1; no definite D call. Sample: PBMCs or T cells enriched from blood (not recorded which). This sequence was found in a man aged 18 to 35 who had recovered from COVID-19. The CDR3 loop reads CASSADTEAFF. The CDR3 bases are TGTGCCAGCAGCGCGGACACTGAAGCTTTCTTT.